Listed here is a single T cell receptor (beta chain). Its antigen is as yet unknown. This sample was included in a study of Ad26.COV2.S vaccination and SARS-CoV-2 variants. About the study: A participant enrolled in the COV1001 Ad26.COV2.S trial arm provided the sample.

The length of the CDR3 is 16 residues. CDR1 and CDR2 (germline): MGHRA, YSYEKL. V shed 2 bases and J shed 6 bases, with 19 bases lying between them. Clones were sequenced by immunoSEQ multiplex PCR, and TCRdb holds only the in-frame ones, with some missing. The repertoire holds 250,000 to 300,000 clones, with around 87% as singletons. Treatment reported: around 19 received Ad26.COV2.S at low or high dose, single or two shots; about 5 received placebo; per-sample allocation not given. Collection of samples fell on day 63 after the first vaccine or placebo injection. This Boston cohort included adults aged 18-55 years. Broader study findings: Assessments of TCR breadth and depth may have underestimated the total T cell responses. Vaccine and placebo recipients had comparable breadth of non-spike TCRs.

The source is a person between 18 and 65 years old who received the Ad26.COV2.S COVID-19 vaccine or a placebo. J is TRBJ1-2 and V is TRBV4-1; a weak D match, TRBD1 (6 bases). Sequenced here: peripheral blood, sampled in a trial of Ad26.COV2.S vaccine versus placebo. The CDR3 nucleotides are TGCGCCAGCAGCCAACCTCTCAGGGGAACAGGCAATGGCTACACCTTC. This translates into CASSQPLRGTGNGYTF.